The 31 T cell receptor beta chains presented below share a single source sample, sequenced in a study of PD-1 blockade in mismatch repair-deficient tumors. Only in-frame clones appear in the TCRdb table, and some are missing; sequencing was by immunoSEQ multiplex PCR. The sample contains some 100,000 clones, about four fifths of which appear only once. Sequencing used peripheral blood, obtained approximately 8 months after starting pembrolizumab. The receptors shown here come from an adult with mismatch repair-deficient cancer.

This sequence joins TRBV6-6 and TRBJ1-2, with D unresolved. V lost 4 bases and J lost 7, with 7 bases in between. This CDR3 comprises 11 residues. CDR1 and CDR2 (germline): MNHNY, SVGAGI (reference sequence). The CDR3 nucleotides are TGTGCCAGCAGTTGGACGGGTGGCTACACCTTC. Its translation: CASSWTGGYTF.

The V gene is TRBV4-1, the J gene TRBJ1-4; maybe TRBD1 (5 bases). The V gene lost 0 bases and the J gene lost 7 bases, with 15 bases spanning the gap. Germline lookup yields CDR1 MGHRA and CDR2 YSYEKL. The CDR3 sequence is 16 residues long. The CDR3 DNA reads as TGCGCCAGCAGCCAAGAAGCTGGGACCAAAAGTGAAAAACTGTTTTTT. As protein: CASSQEAGTKSEKLFF.

V and J are TRBV21-1 and TRBJ1-4; the D call of TRBD1 is as the table states it, not checked on the DNA. TRBV21-1 counts as a pseudogene. This CDR3 has 18 residues. This chain's CDR3 is CASSISRQGALPDEKLFF. CDR3 nucleotide sequence: TGTGCCAGCAGCATTTCGAGACAGGGGGCGTTGCCTGATGAAAAACTGTTTTTT.

The chain recombines TRBV5-1 with TRBJ2-3, with D perhaps matching TRBD2 (6 bases). This CDR3 has 17 residues. The V gene's germline CDR1 is SGHRS and CDR2 YFSETQ. V dropped 4 bases and J dropped 0 bases, with 18 bases sitting between them. The CDR3 loop is CASSPRAGGISTDTQYF. The DNA for the CDR3 is TGCGCCAGCAGCCCCCGGGCGGGCGGGATCAGCACAGATACGCAGTATTTT.

The chain uses TRBV2 and TRBJ1-2; TRBD1 is a possible D gene (6 bases). This CDR3 region has 13 residues. Trimming shortened V by 11 bases and J by 2 bases, and 15 bases separated the two germline ends. Germline V gene lookup returns CDR1 SNHLY and CDR2 FYNNEI. The CDR3 region has the DNA TGTGCCGGCCGACGGACAGCCAACTATGGCTACACCTTC. As protein: CAGRRTANYGYTF. The complete variable domain, with remaining parts taken from reference TRBV2 and TRBJ1-2, reads EPEVTQTPSHQVTQMGQEVILRCVPISNHLYFYWYRQILGQKVEFLVSFYNNEISEKSEIFDDQFSVERPDGSNFTLKIRSTKLEDSAMYFCAGRRTANYGYTFGSGTRLTVV.

This chain links TRBV9 with TRBJ2-1; 10 nucleotides align to TRBD2. Unmatched junction bases numbered 3, after V lost 3 bases and J lost 0 bases. The CDR3 has 16 residues. The germline V gene encodes CDR1 SGDLS and CDR2 YYNGEE. CDR3: CASSETSGLSYNEQFF. The CDR3 DNA reads TGTGCCAGCAGCGAGACTAGCGGGCTCTCCTACAATGAGCAGTTCTTC.

The rearrangement joins TRBV9 to TRBJ2-1, with D perhaps given as TRBD1 or TRBD2 (5 bases each). Trimming removed 0 bases from V and 1 base from J, with 8 bases in between. Germline CDR1 and CDR2: SGDLS and YYNGEE. The CDR3 is 15 amino acids. The CDR3, as DNA: TGTGCCAGCAGCGTAGGAGGGGCGTCCTACAATGAGCAGTTCTTC. This sequence encodes CASSVGGASYNEQFF.

This chain uses TRBV19 with TRBJ2-7; no clear D. Germline values: CDR1 LNHDA, CDR2 SQIVND (reference sequence). The CDR3 loop spans 14 amino acids. The ends were cut back, 6 bases at V and 0 bases at J, with 12 bases in the middle. CDR3 protein: CASRPQRSSYEQYF. CDR3 DNA sequence: TGTGCCAGTAGGCCACAGCGCAGCTCCTACGAGCAGTACTTC. Together with reference TRBV19 and TRBJ2-7, the CDR3 gives the full variable domain: DGGITQSPKYLFRKEGQNVTLSCEQNLNHDAMYWYRQDPGQGLRLIYYSQIVNDFQKGDIAEGYSVSREKKESFPLTVTSAQKNPTAFYLCASRPQRSSYEQYFGPGTRLTVT.

On this clone itself: One end of the junction does not line up with germline, which may come from a read error. The identical CDR3 is also encoded by other nucleotide sequences in the sample. The rearrangement uses TRBV7-9 and TRBJ2-2; no reliable D call. The CDR3 is made up of 11 amino acids. In germline, CDR1 is SEHNR, CDR2 FQNEAQ (reference sequence). This chain's CDR3 is CASSFGQKVFF. The CDR3 nucleotides read TGTGCTAGCAGCTTTGGGCAGAAGGTGTTTTTT. Full variable domain (missing parts from reference TRBV7-9 and TRBJ2-2): DTGVSQNPRHKITKRGQNVTFRCDPISEHNRLYWYRQTLGQGPEFLTYFQNEAQLEKSRLLSDRFSAERPKGSFSTLEIQRTEQGDSAMYLCASSFGQKVFFGEGSRLTVL.

V is TRBV4-3 and J is TRBJ2-3; the match to TRBD1 covers 11 bases. J gave up 6 bases and V 3 bases, and 11 bases lay outside the gene matches. Germline CDR1 and CDR2: LGHNA and YSLEER. The CDR3 is 17 residues long. The CDR3 DNA follows: TGCGCCAGCAGCCACTTGACCGGGACAGGGGGTGATGATACGCAGTATTTT. It translates to CASSHLTGTGGDDTQYF.

V gene TRBV11-3 combines with J gene TRBJ1-1, with D possibly being TRBD1 (5 bases). V was pared by 1 base and J by 10 bases, with 13 bases between. The CDR3 is 13 residues long. The germline CDR1 and CDR2 sequences are SGHNT and YENEEA. CDR3 amino acids: CASSLGLGGGAFF. The CDR3 region has the DNA TGTGCCAGCAGCTTAGGACTGGGGGGGGGAGCTTTCTTT.

This sequence joins TRBV7-8 and TRBJ2-7, with no clear D. The CDR3 spans 12 residues. The ends were cut back, 5 bases at V and 2 bases at J, with 7 bases in the middle. Germline V gene sequence: CDR1 SGHVS, CDR2 FQNEAQ. This CDR3 is CASSPDPYEQYF. CDR3 DNA sequence: TGTGCCAGCAGCCCTGACCCCTACGAGCAGTACTTC.

This clone was detected only a few times. The V gene is TRBV7-9, the J gene TRBJ1-2, with D possibly matching TRBD1 (6 bases). Trimming took off 6 bases at V and 2 bases at J, with 10 bases between the two ends. The CDR3 loop spans 13 amino acids. CDR1 and CDR2 from the germline V gene are SEHNR and FQNEAQ (reference sequence). CDR3 nucleotides: TGTGCCAGCAGTTCCGGACAGAACTATGGCTACACCTTC. Translating it yields CASSSGQNYGYTF.

V gene TRBV7-2 combines with J gene TRBJ1-1; TRBD1 aligns across 7 bases. Trimming cost V 5 bases and J 6 bases; bases outside gene matches: 15. This CDR3 spans 16 amino acids. The germline V gene encodes CDR1 SGHTA and CDR2 FQGNSA. The CDR3 here is CASSRDREVLGPEAFF. The CDR3 nucleotides are TGTGCCAGCAGCAGAGACAGGGAAGTCCTCGGACCTGAAGCTTTCTTT.

This clone was picked up a small number of times. The V gene is TRBV2, the J gene TRBJ2-7; 11 bases match TRBD2. Trimming removed 7 bases from V and 7 bases from J; junction bases left unmatched: 12. This CDR3 has 15 residues. The germline gives CDR1 SNHLY, CDR2 FYNNEI. CDR3 nucleotide sequence: TGTGCCAGCATGGGGAGACTAGCGGGACTGGGGGAGCAGTACTTC. As protein: CASMGRLAGLGEQYF.

This clone was seen just once. This chain connects TRBV6-1 to TRBJ2-5; 9 bases are a match to TRBD2. The CDR3 runs 16 residues. CDR1 MNHNS and CDR2 SASEGT come from the germline V gene. With V trimmed by 3 bases and J by 5 bases, 10 bases remained unmatched. For the CDR3, the DNA is TGTGCCAGCAGTGATTTAGCGGGAGCTTGGGTCGAGACCCAGTACTTC. It is translated as CASSDLAGAWVETQYF.

The chain carries TRBV11-2 and TRBJ2-3, with D hard to call. The CDR3 runs to 11 residues. V dropped 4 bases and J dropped 9 bases, with 8 bases sitting between them. Germline V lookup: CDR1 SGHAT, CDR2 FQNNGV. As DNA, the CDR3 is TGTGCCAGCAGCTCGTTATCAACGCAGTATTTT. It is translated as CASSSLSTQYF.

CDR3 sequence (DNA): TGTGCCAGTAGCAAAAGCGGGAGTAGAAGCGAGCAGTACTTC. As protein: CASSKSGSRSEQYF. The chain recombines TRBV19 with TRBJ2-7; TRBD2 matches at 8 bases. The CDR3 consists of 14 residues. V trimming: 6 bases; J trimming: 6 bases; junction bases outside the gene matches: 10. Germline V gene data show CDR1 as LNHDA and CDR2 as SQIVND (reference sequence).

This chain joins TRBV10-1 and TRBJ2-2; possibly TRBD2 for D (6 bases). Germline CDR1 reads WNHNN; CDR2 reads SYGVQD (reference sequence). V shed 3 bases and J shed 3 bases, with 8 bases lying between them. This CDR3 has 14 amino acids. The CDR3, as DNA: TGCGCCAGCAGTGACTCGGGAGACACCGGGGAGCTGTTTTTT. Its protein is CASSDSGDTGELFF.

A note on this clone: Germline and junction disagree at one end, which may indicate a read error. This chain links TRBV27 with TRBJ2-2; TRBD2 might be the D (6 bases). Germline CDR1 reads MNHEY; CDR2 reads SMNVEV (reference sequence). This CDR3 has 14 amino acids. Here the CDR3 reads CVSSRGTNTGELFF. CDR3 bases: TGTGTCAGCAGTCGCGGGACGAACACCGGGGAGCTGTTTTTT.

The rearrangement links TRBV5-4 to TRBJ2-1, with 7 nucleotides matching TRBD1. This CDR3 region has 12 residues. Trimming removed 6 bases from V and 6 bases from J; junction bases left unmatched: 3. Germline lookup yields CDR1 SGHNT and CDR2 YYREEE (reference sequence). The CDR3 DNA follows: TGTGCCAGCAAGCCAGGGGGCAATGAGCAGTTCTTC. Amino acids: CASKPGGNEQFF.

The J gene is TRBJ2-3, the V gene TRBV11-3; possibly TRBD2 for D (6 bases). Looked up from germline, CDR1 is SGHNT and CDR2 is YENEEA. This CDR3 has 13 amino acids. The V gene lost 5 bases and the J gene lost 14 bases, with 20 bases spanning the gap. Here the CDR3 DNA reads TGTGCCAGCAGCCCCAGGAGGGGCCCCCCGCCGTATTTT. This translates into CASSPRRGPPPYF.

The chain is built from TRBV11-2 and TRBJ2-1; D is undetermined. The germline V and J ends were trimmed by 0 bases and 2 bases, with 8 bases remaining between them. The CDR3 covers 15 residues. CDR1 is SGHAT and CDR2 is FQNNGV in the germline V gene. CDR3 amino acids: CASSLDGRPYNEQFF. The CDR3 bases are TGTGCCAGCAGCTTAGACGGCAGGCCCTACAATGAGCAGTTCTTC.

The rearrangement links TRBV7-2 to TRBJ1-2, with 8 bases matching TRBD1. V shed 5 bases, J shed 8 bases, and the junction held 7 bases outside the gene matches. Germline CDR1 is SGHTA and CDR2 is FQGNSA. This CDR3 comprises 13 residues. The CDR3 DNA reads TGTGCCAGCAGCATCCAGGGGGCGAGCGGCTACACCTTC. Amino acid sequence: CASSIQGASGYTF.

V gene TRBV14 combines with J gene TRBJ2-1; 13 bases fit TRBD2. The V segment lost 4 bases and the J segment 2 bases; nucleotides outside the gene matches: 5. The V gene's germline CDR1 is SGHDN and CDR2 FVKESK. This CDR3 spans 17 amino acids. DNA for the CDR3: TGTGCCAGCAGCCGGGGACTAGCGGGAACGCCCTACAATGAGCAGTTCTTC. This sequence encodes CASSRGLAGTPYNEQFF. Using reference TRBV14 and TRBJ2-1 for the parts outside the CDR3, the full variable domain is EAGVTQFPSHSVIEKGQTVTLRCDPISGHDNLYWYRRVMGKEIKFLLHFVKESKQDESGMPNNRFLAERTGGTYSTLKVQPAELEDSGVYFCASSRGLAGTPYNEQFFGPGTRLTVL.

The chain employs TRBV7-9 and TRBJ2-7; the match to TRBD2 covers 7 bases. V was clipped by 2 bases and J by 6 bases; unmatched bases: 19. CDR1 is SEHNR, CDR2 FQNEAQ, per germline (reference sequence). This CDR3 comprises 18 residues. CDR3 nucleotides: TGTGCCAGCAGCTTACGTGCGGGAGTAATATCCCTAACCGGCGAGCAGTACTTC. Translating gives CASSLRAGVISLTGEQYF.

CDR3 residues: CASSLGAHTDTQYF. CDR3 DNA sequence: TGTGCCAGCAGCTTGGGCGCCCACACAGATACGCAGTATTTT. The chain combines TRBV5-6 with TRBJ2-3; the D is unclear. Germline-derived CDR1 and CDR2 are SGHDT and YYEEEE. V shed 0 bases and J shed 2 bases, with 7 bases lying between them. This CDR3 spans 14 amino acids.

This chain uses TRBV28 with TRBJ1-2, with a tentative D call TRBD1 (5 bases). Germline-derived CDR1 and CDR2 are MDHEN and SYDVKM. Deletions cut 8 bases from V and 4 bases from J, with 17 bases between. This CDR3 has 14 residues. CDR3 region: CASRPSDKFYGYTF. For the CDR3, the DNA is TGTGCCAGCCGCCCGTCGGACAAATTCTATGGCTACACCTTC.

The chain is built from TRBV29-1 and TRBJ1-2; TRBD1 matches 7 bases. Germline CDR1 and CDR2: SQVTM and ANQGSEA. Unmatched junction bases numbered 5, after V lost 7 bases and J lost 6 bases. The CDR3 totals 11 residues. The CDR3 is CSALTGNGYTF. The CDR3 nucleotides are TGCAGCGCCCTGACAGGGAATGGCTACACCTTC.

The chain combines TRBV9 with TRBJ1-1, with D unresolved. V lost 4 bases and J 5 bases, leaving 21 bases between the germline ends. The CDR3 runs 16 residues. CDR1 is SGDLS, CDR2 YYNGEE, per germline. CDR3 sequence reads: CASSPLLGSTKTEAFF. In nucleotides, the CDR3 is TGTGCCAGCAGCCCCCTTCTGGGGTCCACCAAGACTGAAGCTTTCTTT.

The rearrangement links TRBV11-3 to TRBJ2-5; maybe TRBD1 (7 bases). V gave up 5 bases and J gave up 2 bases, with 24 bases separating them. CDR1 is SGHNT and CDR2 is YENEEA in the germline V gene. The CDR3 spans 18 residues. CDR3 amino acids: CASSPSQGVSGGQETQYF. CDR3 DNA sequence: TGTGCCAGCAGCCCCTCCCAGGGGGTTAGCGGAGGACAAGAGACCCAGTACTTC.